This TCR beta chain was recorded in a study of cytomegalovirus exposure and HLA in healthy donors. Study at large: Ancestry clustering placed 81% of about 400 genotyped donors in the Caucasian-associated cluster.

The V gene's germline CDR1 is LNHDA and CDR2 SQIVND (reference sequence). V dropped 3 bases and J dropped 4 bases, with 13 bases sitting between them. The CDR3 is 15 amino acids. Primers: 60 Vbeta forward and 13 Jbeta reverse. Here immunoSEQ multiplex PCR was the method, and the copy in TCRdb shows in-frame clones only, minus some. In the table there are about 180,000 clones, approximately 80% of which are singletons. Study findings and constraints: In a later analysis, TCR beta V- and J-gene trimming showed a link to a missense DCLRE1C variant. Listed as cytomegalovirus-associated were 150 to 200 TCR beta chains. Reports credit the classifier with highly specific, highly sensitive diagnosis of cytomegalovirus status.

This clone was seen only a few times. What it binds is not known. This sequence originates from a man between 18 and 29 years old in good health and CMV-seronegative. The chain is built from TRBV19 and TRBJ2-1, with TRBD1 as a possible D gene (5 bases). Sequenced: PBMCs. The CDR3 DNA reads TGTGCCAGTAGTATTGGGCAGGGCCAATACAATGAGCAGTTCTTC. Its protein is CASSIGQGQYNEQFF.